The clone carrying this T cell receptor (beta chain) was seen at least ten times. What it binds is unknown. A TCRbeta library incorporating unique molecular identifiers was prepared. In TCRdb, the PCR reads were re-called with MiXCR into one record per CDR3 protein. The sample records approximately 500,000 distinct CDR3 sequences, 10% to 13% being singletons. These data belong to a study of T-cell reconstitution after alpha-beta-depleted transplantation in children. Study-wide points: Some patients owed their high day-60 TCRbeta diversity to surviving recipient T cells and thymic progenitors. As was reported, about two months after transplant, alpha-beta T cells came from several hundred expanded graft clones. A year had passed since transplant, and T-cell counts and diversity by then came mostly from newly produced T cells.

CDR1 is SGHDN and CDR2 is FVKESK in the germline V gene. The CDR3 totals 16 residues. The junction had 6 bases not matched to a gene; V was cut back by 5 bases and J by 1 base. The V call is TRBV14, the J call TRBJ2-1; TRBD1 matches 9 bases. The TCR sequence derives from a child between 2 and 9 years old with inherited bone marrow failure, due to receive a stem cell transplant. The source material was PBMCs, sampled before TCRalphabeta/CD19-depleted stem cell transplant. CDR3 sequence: CASSNAGTGSYNEQFF. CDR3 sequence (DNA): TGTGCCAGCAGCAACGCCGGGACAGGGTCCTACAATGAGCAGTTCTTC.